The 18 T cell receptor beta chains below all came from one sample that was sequenced in a study of human T cells and chemical hapten exposure. TCRdb reprocessed the RACE reads with MiXCR, giving one entry per CDR3 protein. Here the sample spans approximately 57,000 distinct CDR3 sequences, roughly a tenth being singletons. Time point noted: pre-sensitization, week 0. Documented treatment: therapeutic diphenylcyclopropenone sensitization with weekly scalp DPC. The source was whole blood, collected in connection with sensitization to the hapten diphenylcyclopropenone (DPC). The receptor set was obtained from a man aged 40-55 years with alopecia areata. Some clones in this sample may be carry-over from other donors' samples.

The rearrangement links TRBV7-9 to TRBJ2-1; a possible D gene is TRBD1 (6 bases). This CDR3 has 15 residues. Germline V CDR1 and CDR2: SEHNR, FQNEAQ (reference sequence). The V end lost 5 bases, the J end lost 2 bases, and 13 bases lay between the germline ends. CDR3 sequence reads: CASSPQGSPYNEQFF. The CDR3 region has the DNA TGTGCCAGCAGCCCCCAGGGGAGCCCCTACAATGAGCAGTTCTTC.

This clonotype turned up a few times. The chain employs TRBV7-3 and TRBJ2-1; a weak D match, TRBD2 (6 bases). The germline CDR1 and CDR2 sequences are SGHTA and FQGTGA. The CDR3 is 17 residues long. Trimming cost V 2 bases and J 0 bases, with 14 bases left between them. The CDR3 protein is CASSLDFAGSSYNEQFF. The CDR3 DNA reads as TGTGCCAGCAGCTTAGATTTTGCGGGAAGCTCCTACAATGAGCAGTTCTTC.

The chain couples TRBV20-1 to TRBJ2-7; 9 positions match TRBD1. The V and J ends lost 3 bases and 3 bases, in that order; junction bases with no gene match: 6. The length of the CDR3 is 14 residues. Germline assignment: CDR1 DFQATT and CDR2 SNEGSKA (reference sequence). In DNA form, the CDR3 reads TGCAGTGCTAGTATCGGGACAGGGATCTACGAGCAGTACTTC. As protein: CSASIGTGIYEQYF.

This clonotype was counted many times. The V gene is TRBV28, the J gene TRBJ1-1; 7 nucleotides agree with TRBD1. The junction had 4 bases not matched to a gene; V was cut back by 4 bases and J by 2 bases. CDR3 size: 14 residues. Germline loops: CDR1 MDHEN, CDR2 SYDVKM. As DNA, the CDR3 is TGTGCCAGCAGTTGGGGACAGCATAACACTGAAGCTTTCTTT. Translated: CASSWGQHNTEAFF.

In its sample, this clonotype was seen a few times. This chain connects TRBV6-2 or TRBV6-3 to TRBJ2-3; TRBD2 matches at 11 bases. J gave up 0 bases and V 2 bases, and 4 bases lay outside the gene matches. Germline V gene sequence: CDR1 MNHEY, CDR2 SVGEGT. The CDR3 is made up of 17 amino acids. CDR3 loop: CASSYGLAGGSTDTQYF. The CDR3 coding sequence is TGTGCCAGCAGTTACGGCCTAGCGGGGGGCAGCACAGATACGCAGTATTTT.

This clonotype has a count of ten or more. The chain has TRBV12-3 or TRBV12-4 and TRBJ2-7; D gene uncertain. This CDR3 comprises 14 residues. V dropped 1 base and J dropped 6 bases, with 13 bases sitting between them. The DNA of the CDR3 is TGTGCCAGCAGTTTAGGGGCCCGGTTGGGCGAGCAGTACTTC. It is translated as CASSLGARLGEQYF.

The gene calls are TRBV6-5 and TRBJ2-2; 7 positions agree with TRBD1. The CDR3 length is 15 residues. Germline loops: CDR1 MNHEY, CDR2 SVGAGI. The V and J ends lost 5 bases and 6 bases, in that order; junction bases with no gene match: 9. The CDR3 DNA reads as TGTGCCAGCAGTCTAACAGGGGCGAGGGCCGGGGAGCTGTTTTTT. Its translation is CASSLTGARAGELFF.

The chain employs TRBV9 and TRBJ2-7; TRBD2 matches 9 bases. This CDR3 contains 14 residues. Per the germline V gene, CDR1 is SGDLS and CDR2 is YYNGEE. The V gene end was trimmed by 4 bases and the J gene end by 3 bases; junction bases not matched to a gene: 5. CDR3 amino acids: CASSQGLAGYEQYF. In nucleotides, the CDR3 is TGTGCCAGCAGCCAGGGACTAGCCGGCTACGAGCAGTACTTC. Together with reference TRBV9 and TRBJ2-7, the CDR3 gives the full variable domain: DSGVTQTPKHLITATGQRVTLRCSPRSGDLSVYWYQQSLDQGLQFLIQYYNGEERAKGNILERFSAQQFPDLHSELNLSSLELGDSALYFCASSQGLAGYEQYFGPGTRLTVT.

The sample holds many counts of this clonotype. The chain links TRBV11-3 to TRBJ2-3; 7 nucleotides line up with TRBD2. V lost 5 bases and J lost 0; bases outside the gene matches: 8. CDR3 length: 16 amino acids. Looked up from germline, CDR1 is SGHNT and CDR2 is YENEEA. CDR3: CASSPGRLASTDTQYF. CDR3 in DNA: TGTGCCAGCAGCCCCGGGAGGCTAGCAAGCACAGATACGCAGTATTTT.

This chain links TRBV12-3 or TRBV12-4 with TRBJ2-3; 7 nucleotides align to TRBD2. The CDR3 totals 14 residues. The CDR3 protein is CACQRDLQRDTQYF. The CDR3 region has the DNA TGTGCTTGCCAGCGGGACCTTCAGAGGGATACGCAGTATTTT.

Many counts were recorded for this clonotype. The genes are TRBV27 and TRBJ2-1, with 10 bases lining up with TRBD2. Germline CDR1 and CDR2: MNHEY and SMNVEV (reference sequence). The CDR3 runs to 17 residues. V gave up 3 bases and J gave up 4 bases; unmatched junction bases: 9. The CDR3 spells CASSLHTSGVPYNEQFF. Written as DNA, the CDR3 is TGTGCCAGCAGTTTGCATACTAGCGGGGTCCCTTACAATGAGCAGTTCTTC.

This chain joins TRBV7-9 and TRBJ2-6; maybe TRBD2 (6 bases). V lost 4 bases to trimming and J lost 0 bases, with 13 bases between them. Germline lookup yields CDR1 SEHNR and CDR2 FQNEAQ (reference sequence). This CDR3 is 17 amino acids long. CDR3 DNA sequence: TGTGCCAGCAGCTCGCAAGAGGAGGGCTCTGGGGCCAACGTCCTGACTTTC. This sequence encodes CASSSQEEGSGANVLTF.

This clonotype has just a few counts. The chain has TRBV19 and TRBJ2-6; the match to TRBD1 covers 8 bases. Trimming cost V 7 bases and J 4 bases; bases outside gene matches: 6. Germline V gene lookup returns CDR1 LNHDA and CDR2 SQIVND (reference sequence). The CDR3 runs 15 residues. CDR3 sequence (DNA): TGTGCCAGTACCGGACAGGGAGCCGGGGCCAACGTCCTGACTTTC. As protein: CASTGQGAGANVLTF.

This clonotype was recorded many times. The chain has TRBV28 and TRBJ2-7; 7 bases match TRBD1. Germline CDR1 reads MDHEN; CDR2 reads SYDVKM. The trim removed 3 bases at V and 3 bases at J, leaving 8 bases unmatched. CDR3 length: 15 amino acids. CDR3 sequence reads: CASSFTTGANYEQYF. CDR3 sequence (DNA): TGTGCCAGCAGTTTTACTACAGGGGCGAACTACGAGCAGTACTTC.

This sequence joins TRBV19 and TRBJ2-7; TRBD2 matches 9 bases. This CDR3 is built from 12 residues. Trimming took 6 bases from V and 6 from J; bases not matched to a gene: 3. Germline V gives CDR1 LNHDA, CDR2 SQIVND (reference sequence). The CDR3 spells CASSILAGEQYF. For the CDR3, the DNA is TGTGCCAGTAGCATACTAGCGGGCGAGCAGTACTTC.

This chain connects TRBV10-3 to TRBJ2-2, with 8 bases matching TRBD2. Germline CDR1 and CDR2: ENHRY and SYGVKD. The CDR3 extends over 17 amino acids. Trimming removed 8 bases from V and 1 base from J; junction bases left unmatched: 12. The CDR3 bases are TGTGCCATCCAGTGTGAGGAGACTAGCGAGAACACCGGGGAGCTGTTTTTT. Encoded protein: CAIQCEETSENTGELFF.

This clonotype occurred many times. The chain uses TRBV7-7 and TRBJ2-2; tentative D call: TRBD1 (6 bases). This CDR3 spans 14 amino acids. V dropped 3 bases and J dropped 1 base, with 6 bases sitting between them. Germline assignment: CDR1 SSHAT and CDR2 FNYEAQ (reference sequence). Here the CDR3 reads CASSLGQNTGELFF. The CDR3 DNA reads TGTGCCAGCAGCTTGGGACAGAACACCGGGGAGCTGTTTTTT.

This clonotype showed up just once. The rearrangement uses TRBV18 and TRBJ1-1; D remains ambiguous. The V end was cut by 5 bases, the J end by 1 base, with 11 bases between. CDR1 KGHSH and CDR2 LQKENI come from the germline V gene. CDR3 size: 14 residues. CDR3 sequence reads: CASSVGEANTEAFF. Written as DNA, the CDR3 is TGTGCCAGCTCAGTCGGGGAGGCGAACACTGAAGCTTTCTTT.